This TCR beta chain was identified during a study of identifying expanded T cells in peripheral blood (dated by TCRdb to about 2019). Looking at the study overall: Technical replicates were generated by sequencing separate aliquots of the same genomic DNA pool, and four replicates were compared pairwise.

During the collection period, no immune events, such as infections, were documented for the healthy donors. Time-dependent variance in a beta-binomial model of T-cell clone differential abundance was calibrated using healthy-donor blood repertoires as a training cohort. There were about ten healthy donors in the training cohort, of whom 3 were female and 7 were male. The donors were between roughly 29 and 70 years old, with an average age of around 42 years. Whole blood from each healthy donor was obtained from a commercial supplier and was collected at three time points roughly 13 days apart. Genomic DNA was extracted from unsorted whole blood for immunosequencing. General findings and caveats noted by the study authors: Variance in clone template counts between approximately 2-week samples significantly increased with total template count across all healthy donors. Roughly 1.2 differentially abundant clones were flagged by the binomial model between technical replicates, whereas about 15 and 18 were flagged over about two weeks and four weeks, respectively. It was expected by the authors that biological variance in healthy repertoires might increase further over much longer intervals, such as months to years. Both the number of clones called differentially abundant and the false-positive rate were significantly reduced by the beta-binomial model across all healthy-donor time intervals.

The immunoSEQ Assay, which relies on bias-controlled multiplex PCR amplification of genomic DNA, was used to profile TCRbeta CDR3 regions. The study's own analysis went as follows. To quantify the absolute abundance of each unique TCRbeta CDR3 region, the sequences were collapsed and filtered. Differential abundance was assessed using a binomial (Fisher-equivalent) model and a beta-binomial model in which time-dependent variance fitted from healthy donors was added. Clones with fewer than 5 combined templates were removed, and differential abundance was called for clones with a Benjamini-Hochberg FDR below 0.01. In the beta-binomial model, variance was expressed as a function of the total template count across the two samples, in the form v = (b*log(k)+a)^2. This is the immuneACCESS table as TCRdb keeps it, with only in-frame sequences that have V and J called. A part of the clones is gone; compared with another copy, unresolved V genes explain less than half, and the rest is unexplained. That table furnishes V, J and clone size, whereas the DNA furnished D and trimming. The sample yields about 90,000 clones; approximately 85% were counted once. The top ten clones comprise under 6% of the sample.

A note on this clone: It has no known antigen specificity. One base away there is no much larger clone; base qualities are not given.

The V end loses 6 bases and the J end loses 4 bases, and a stretch of 25 bases separates them. Including cysteine and phenylalanine, the CDR3 has 18 amino acids. Here the CDR3 DNA is all that survives: 54 bases in frame from base 1. CDR1 and CDR2 are read off the germline V gene (reference sequence) as LNHDA and SQIVND. The specimen sequenced was blood. The origin of this receptor is a person between 18 and 75 years old in good health. Rearrangement joined TRBV19 to TRBJ1-5; a tentative D match to TRBD1 spans 5 bases. The nucleotide sequence reads TGTGCCAGTAGAAGGGGAGCACGGACATCCCCAAAGAATCAGCCCCAGCATTTT. Translated, it gives CASRRGARTSPKNQPQHF.